These 18 T cell receptor beta chains were sequenced from one sample in a study of cytomegalovirus exposure and HLA in healthy donors. Primers: 60 Vbeta forward and 13 Jbeta reverse. Only in-frame clones appear in the TCRdb table, and some are missing; sequencing was by immunoSEQ multiplex PCR. The sample comprises some 200,000 clones, 85% to 90% of which are singletons, and more than 0.8% rests with the top ten. Sequencing was performed on PBMCs. These receptors came from a woman aged 18-35 years in good health and CMV-seronegative.

This clone was detected only a few times. This chain links TRBV5-6 with TRBJ2-5; tentative D call: TRBD2 (6 bases). V shed 4 bases and J shed 1 base, with 11 bases lying between them. The CDR3 has 14 residues. Germline V gene data show CDR1 as SGHDT and CDR2 as YYEEEE. The CDR3 DNA reads TGTGCCAGCAGCAGAAAGGGACTCCAAGAGACCCAGTACTTC. Its translation: CASSRKGLQETQYF.

The genes are TRBV30 and TRBJ2-5; a possible D gene is TRBD2 (5 bases). V lost 3 bases and J 0 bases, leaving 17 bases between the germline ends. This CDR3 comprises 16 residues. Germline V lookup: CDR1 GTSNPN, CDR2 SVGIG (reference sequence). Written as DNA, the CDR3 is TGTGCCTGGAGCGTGGGAGTGGCACTGTACCAAGAGACCCAGTACTTC. The encoded protein is CAWSVGVALYQETQYF.

This sequence joins TRBV2 and TRBJ2-7; 7 bases fit TRBD2. CDR1 is SNHLY and CDR2 is FYNNEI in the germline V gene. The CDR3 sequence is 13 residues long. The ends lost 1 base at V and 3 bases at J; junction bases unmatched: 0. CDR3: CASSEGTSYEQYF. In DNA form, the CDR3 reads TGTGCCAGCAGTGAAGGGACTAGCTACGAGCAGTACTTC.

V and J are TRBV19 and TRBJ2-2; TRBD2 aligns across 8 bases. CDR1 and CDR2 from the germline V gene are LNHDA and SQIVND (reference sequence). The CDR3 runs to 16 residues. Unmatched junction bases numbered 13, after V lost 9 bases and J lost 4 bases. CDR3 sequence (DNA): TGTGCCAGACCCTCCTTCCTAGCGGGCGGCACCGGGGAGCTGTTTTTT. Protein product: CARPSFLAGGTGELFF.

This chain connects TRBV7-9 to TRBJ2-1; D ambiguous. Germline CDR1 and CDR2: SEHNR and FQNEAQ (reference sequence). With 6 bases removed from V and 3 bases from J, the gap between germline ends came to 15 bases. The CDR3 consists of 15 residues. CDR3 residues: CASSETVIYYNEQFF. The CDR3 coding sequence is TGTGCCAGCAGTGAGACTGTTATTTACTACAATGAGCAGTTCTTC.

The V call is TRBV14, the J call TRBJ1-2; 7 bases are shared with TRBD1. Looked up from germline, CDR1 is SGHDN and CDR2 is FVKESK. The CDR3 runs 11 residues. V gave up 9 bases and J gave up 10 bases; unmatched junction bases: 8. Here the CDR3 DNA reads TGTGCCAGGGCACGGGACAGTTACTACACCTTC. This translates into CARARDSYYTF.

CDR3 protein: CAWRALRDYRENYGYTF. The CDR3 DNA reads TGTGCCTGGAGGGCTCTCAGAGACTACAGGGAAAACTATGGCTACACCTTC. The chain combines TRBV30 with TRBJ1-2; maybe TRBD1 (6 bases). Germline-derived CDR1 and CDR2 are GTSNPN and SVGIG (reference sequence). V was clipped by 3 bases and J by 2 bases, with 22 bases between them. The length of the CDR3 is 17 residues.

The chain is built from TRBV27 and TRBJ2-5; no firm D call. CDR3 size: 14 residues. Per germline, CDR1 MNHEY and CDR2 SMNVEV (reference sequence). V lost 5 bases and J 5 bases, leaving 15 bases between the germline ends. The CDR3 nucleotides are TGTGCCAGCAGTCCGAGACTCAGAGTGGAGACCCAGTACTTC. It codes for CASSPRLRVETQYF.

This clone came up once. The rearrangement joins TRBV6-5 to TRBJ1-1; D is perhaps TRBD1 (5 bases). The germline V gene has CDR1 MNHEY and CDR2 SVGAGI. Trimming took off 6 bases at V and 0 bases at J, with 11 bases between the two ends. The CDR3 is 14 residues long. The CDR3 DNA reads as TGTGCCAGCAGGGATCCGGGGGTGAACACTGAAGCTTTCTTT. Protein: CASRDPGVNTEAFF.

This chain joins TRBV18 and TRBJ2-7; TRBD2 matches at 8 bases. Germline CDR1 KGHSH, CDR2 LQKENI. This CDR3 has 18 amino acids. After removal of 2 bases from V and 7 bases from J, the junction contained 19 bases not matched to a gene. CDR3 bases: TGTGCCAGCTCACCAGCGGGTCAAGGCGGGGGGAAGTCTTCGGAGCAGTACTTC. Its translation is CASSPAGQGGGKSSEQYF.

This clone was seen only once. This chain links TRBV7-8 with TRBJ2-5; 13 bases are shared with TRBD2. Per the germline V gene, CDR1 is SGHVS and CDR2 is FQNEAQ. The CDR3 sequence is 19 residues long. V shed 1 base, J shed 6 bases, and the junction held 14 bases outside the gene matches. In DNA form, the CDR3 reads TGTGCCAGCAGCTTAGGTTGGACTAGCGGGAGAGTCCCCCGTAAGACCCAGTACTTC. Amino acid sequence: CASSLGWTSGRVPRKTQYF. Based on the CDR3 plus reference TRBV7-8 and TRBJ2-5, the full variable domain is GAGVSQSPRYKVAKRGQDVALRCDPISGHVSLFWYQQALGQGPEFLTYFQNEAQLDKSGLPSDRFFAERPEGSVSTLKIQRTQQEDSAVYLCASSLGWTSGRVPRKTQYFGPGTRLLVL.

The chain uses TRBV2 and TRBJ2-5; D not resolved. The J call may be faulty, since TRBJ2-7 better matches the DNA end. Germline V gene data show CDR1 as SNHLY and CDR2 as FYNNEI. The CDR3 is made up of 13 amino acids. As DNA, the CDR3 is TGTGCCAGCAGTTTGGAGACCACCTACGAGCAGTACTTC. Encoded protein: CASSLETTYEQYF.

The rearrangement uses TRBV27 and TRBJ2-1, with 8 bases aligning to TRBD2. Unmatched junction bases numbered 6, after V lost 1 base and J lost 7 bases. Germline CDR1 is MNHEY and CDR2 is SMNVEV (reference sequence). CDR3 length equals 15 residues. As DNA, the CDR3 is TGTGCCAGCAGTTTATACGGGGGGGCTTGGAATGAGCAGTTCTTC. Translating it yields CASSLYGGAWNEQFF.

The chain has TRBV29-1 and TRBJ1-2, with TRBD1 matching over 9 bases. Germline CDR1 and CDR2: SQVTM and ANQGSEA. This CDR3 comprises 13 residues. Germline trimming cut 5 bases from V and 3 bases from J; bases unmatched to any gene: 4. In DNA, the CDR3 is TGCAGCGTTACAGGGGGCAGGGACTATGGCTACACCTTC. This gives the protein CSVTGGRDYGYTF.

The V gene is TRBV18, the J gene TRBJ1-4; perhaps TRBD1 as D (5 bases). Deletions cut 3 bases from V and 5 bases from J, with 16 bases between. CDR1 and CDR2 (germline): KGHSH, LQKENI. This CDR3 has 16 residues. Written as DNA, the CDR3 is TGTGCCAGCTCACCCCAGGACAAAGGTCCCAATGAAAAACTGTTTTTT. Amino acid sequence: CASSPQDKGPNEKLFF.

The V and J genes are TRBV5-1 and TRBJ1-4; tentatively, D is TRBD1 (5 bases). The CDR3 loop spans 15 amino acids. CDR1 SGHRS and CDR2 YFSETQ come from the germline V gene. Trimming pared 1 base from V and 7 bases from J, leaving 14 bases between. In DNA form, the CDR3 reads TGCGCCAGCAGCTTGACATCCAGGGCCACTGAAAAACTGTTTTTT. Residues: CASSLTSRATEKLFF.

This clone was seen just once. The CDR3 protein is CASSPPPTGGNVLTF. The CDR3 region has the DNA TGTGCCAGCAGCCCTCCCCCTACAGGTGGCAACGTCCTGACTTTC. The chain couples TRBV7-3 to TRBJ2-6, with a weak D call TRBD1 (5 bases). This CDR3 region has 15 residues. Germline loops: CDR1 SGHTA, CDR2 FQGTGA. Trimming removed 5 bases from V and 9 bases from J, with 17 bases in between.

The chain uses TRBV11-2 and TRBJ2-3; 13 positions agree with TRBD2. This CDR3 comprises 16 residues. Germline V lookup: CDR1 SGHAT, CDR2 FQNNGV. The junction had 3 bases not matched to a gene; V was cut back by 3 bases and J by 3 bases. The CDR3 protein is CASSLLLAGGTDTQYF. In DNA form, the CDR3 reads TGTGCCAGCAGCTTGCTACTAGCGGGAGGGACAGATACGCAGTATTTT.